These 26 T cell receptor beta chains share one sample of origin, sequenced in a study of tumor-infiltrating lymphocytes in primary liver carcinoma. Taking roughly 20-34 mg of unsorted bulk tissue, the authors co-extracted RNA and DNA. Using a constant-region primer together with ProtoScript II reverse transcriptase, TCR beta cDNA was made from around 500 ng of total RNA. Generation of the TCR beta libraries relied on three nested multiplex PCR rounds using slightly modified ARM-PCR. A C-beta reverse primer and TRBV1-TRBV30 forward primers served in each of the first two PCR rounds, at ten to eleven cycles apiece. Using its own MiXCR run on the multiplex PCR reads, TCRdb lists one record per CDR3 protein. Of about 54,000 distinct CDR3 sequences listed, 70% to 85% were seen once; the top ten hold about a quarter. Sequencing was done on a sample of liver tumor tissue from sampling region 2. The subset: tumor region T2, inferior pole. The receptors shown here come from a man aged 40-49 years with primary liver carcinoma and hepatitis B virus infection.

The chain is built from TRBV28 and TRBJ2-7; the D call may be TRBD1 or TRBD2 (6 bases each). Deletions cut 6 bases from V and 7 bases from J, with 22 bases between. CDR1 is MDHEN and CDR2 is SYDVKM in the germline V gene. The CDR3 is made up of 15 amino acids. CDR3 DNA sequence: TGTGCCAGCAGCCCCGGAGGGGGGATGACTAAAGAGCAGTACTTC. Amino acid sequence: CASSPGGGMTKEQYF.

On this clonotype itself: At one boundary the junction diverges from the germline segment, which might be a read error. CDR3 DNA sequence: TGCAGCGTCCTGACAGGGGCCGGCAACGATCAGTACTTC. Translating gives CSVLTGAGNDQYF. V is TRBV29-1 and J is TRBJ2-7; 8 nucleotides align to TRBD1. Germline V gene lookup returns CDR1 SQVTM and CDR2 ANQGSEA. The CDR3 sequence is 13 residues long.

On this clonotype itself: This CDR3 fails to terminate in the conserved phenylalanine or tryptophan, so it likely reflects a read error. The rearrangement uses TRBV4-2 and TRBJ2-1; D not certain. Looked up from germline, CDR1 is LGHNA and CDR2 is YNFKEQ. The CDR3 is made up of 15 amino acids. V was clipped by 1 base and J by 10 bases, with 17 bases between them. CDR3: CASSQVSSPQYEQFI. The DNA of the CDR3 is TGTGCCAGCAGCCAAGTGTCCTCCCCTCAATACGAGCAGTTCATC.

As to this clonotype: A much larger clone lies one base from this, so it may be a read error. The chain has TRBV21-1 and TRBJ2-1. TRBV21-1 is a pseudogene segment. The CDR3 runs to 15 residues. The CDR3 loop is CASSTQVRHSNEQFF. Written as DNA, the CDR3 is TGTGCCAGCAGCACCCAAGTCAGACATTCAAATGAGCAGTTCTTC.

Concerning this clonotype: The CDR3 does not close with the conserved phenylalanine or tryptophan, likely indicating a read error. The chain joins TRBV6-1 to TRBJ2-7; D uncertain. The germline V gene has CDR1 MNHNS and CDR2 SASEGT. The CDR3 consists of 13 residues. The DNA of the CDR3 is TGTGCCAGCAGTGAATGGCTTTTCTACGATCAGTACTAC. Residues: CASSEWLFYDQYY.

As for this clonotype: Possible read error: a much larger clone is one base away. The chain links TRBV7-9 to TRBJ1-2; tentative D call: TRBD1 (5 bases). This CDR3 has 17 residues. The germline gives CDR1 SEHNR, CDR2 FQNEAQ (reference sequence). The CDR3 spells CASSSSLGTGANYGYAF. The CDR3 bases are TGTGCCAGCAGCTCCTCTCTAGGGACCGGCGCGAACTATGGCTACGCCTTC.

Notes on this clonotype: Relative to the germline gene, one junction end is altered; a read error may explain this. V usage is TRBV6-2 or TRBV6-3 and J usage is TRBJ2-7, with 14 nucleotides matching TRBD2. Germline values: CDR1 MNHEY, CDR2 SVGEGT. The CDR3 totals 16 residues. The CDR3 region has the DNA TGCGTCAGCAGGGGACTAGCGGGAGAGGACTCCTACGAGCAGTACTTC. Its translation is CVSRGLAGEDSYEQYF.

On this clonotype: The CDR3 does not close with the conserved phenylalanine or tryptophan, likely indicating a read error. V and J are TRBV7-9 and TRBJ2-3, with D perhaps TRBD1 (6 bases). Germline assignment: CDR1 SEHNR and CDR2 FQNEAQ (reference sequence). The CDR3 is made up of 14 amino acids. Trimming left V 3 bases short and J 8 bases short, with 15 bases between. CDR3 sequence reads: CASSLNRVPGTQYS. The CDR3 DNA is TGTGCCAGCAGCTTGAACAGGGTGCCAGGTACGCAGTATTCT.

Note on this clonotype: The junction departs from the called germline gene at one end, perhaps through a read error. The CDR3 reads CASSLVRAYPGAGELFF. In DNA, the CDR3 is TGTGCCAGCAGCTTAGTTCGGGCGTACCCAGGGGCCGGGGAACTGTTTTTT. The rearrangement links TRBV11-2 to TRBJ2-2; TRBD1 might be the D (6 bases). Germline V gene data show CDR1 as SGHAT and CDR2 as FQNNGV. The CDR3 is 17 residues long. The full variable domain, its missing parts supplied by reference TRBV11-2 and TRBJ2-2, is EAGVAQSPRYKIIEKRQSVAFWCNPISGHATLYWYQQILGQGPKLLIQFQNNGVVDDSQLPKDRFSAERLKGVDSTLKIQPAKLEDSAVYLCASSLVRAYPGAGELFFGEGSRLTVL.

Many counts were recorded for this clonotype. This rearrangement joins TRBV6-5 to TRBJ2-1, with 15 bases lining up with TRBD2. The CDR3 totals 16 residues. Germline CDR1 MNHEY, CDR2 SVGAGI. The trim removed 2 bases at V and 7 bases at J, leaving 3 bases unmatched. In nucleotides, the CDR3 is TGTGCCAGCAGTTACACGGGACTAGCGGGGGGTAATGAGCAGTTCTTC. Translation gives CASSYTGLAGGNEQFF.

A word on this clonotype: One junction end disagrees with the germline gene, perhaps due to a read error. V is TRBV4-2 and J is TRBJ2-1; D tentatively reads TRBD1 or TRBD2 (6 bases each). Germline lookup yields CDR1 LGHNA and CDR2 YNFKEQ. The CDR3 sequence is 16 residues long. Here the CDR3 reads CVSGIGLGGPWDEQFF. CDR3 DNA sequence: TGTGTCAGCGGCATCGGGCTGGGGGGCCCCTGGGATGAGCAGTTCTTC.

The CDR3 region is CASSLTSGNSEQYF. In nucleotides, the CDR3 is TGTGCCAGCAGTCTGACCAGCGGGAATTCCGAGCAGTACTTC. The gene calls are TRBV6-2 or TRBV6-3 and TRBJ2-7; 7 positions agree with TRBD2. Germline CDR1 and CDR2: MNHEY and SVGEGT. The CDR3 is made up of 14 amino acids. V was clipped by 5 bases and J by 6 bases; unmatched bases: 10.

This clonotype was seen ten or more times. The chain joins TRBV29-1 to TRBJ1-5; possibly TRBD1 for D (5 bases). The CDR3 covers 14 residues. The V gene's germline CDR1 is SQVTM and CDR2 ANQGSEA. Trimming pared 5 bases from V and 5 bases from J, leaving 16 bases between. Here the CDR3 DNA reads TGCAGCGTTTCACCCGGGACGGCGGATCAGCCCCAGCATTTT. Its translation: CSVSPGTADQPQHF.

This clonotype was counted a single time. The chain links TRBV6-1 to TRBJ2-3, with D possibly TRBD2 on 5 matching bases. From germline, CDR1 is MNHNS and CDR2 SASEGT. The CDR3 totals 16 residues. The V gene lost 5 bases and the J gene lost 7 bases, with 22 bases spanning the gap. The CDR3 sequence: CASSQLARLTTNTQYF. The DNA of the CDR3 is TGTGCCAGCAGTCAATTAGCGCGTTTAACCACGAATACGCAGTATTTT.

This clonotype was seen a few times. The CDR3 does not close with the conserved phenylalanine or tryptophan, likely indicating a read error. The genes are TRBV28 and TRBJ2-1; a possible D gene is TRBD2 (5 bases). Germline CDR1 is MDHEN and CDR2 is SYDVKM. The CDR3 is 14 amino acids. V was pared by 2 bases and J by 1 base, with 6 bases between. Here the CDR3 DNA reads TGTGCCAGCAGTTTAGGCGGGTCCTACAATGAGCAGTTCCTC. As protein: CASSLGGSYNEQFL.

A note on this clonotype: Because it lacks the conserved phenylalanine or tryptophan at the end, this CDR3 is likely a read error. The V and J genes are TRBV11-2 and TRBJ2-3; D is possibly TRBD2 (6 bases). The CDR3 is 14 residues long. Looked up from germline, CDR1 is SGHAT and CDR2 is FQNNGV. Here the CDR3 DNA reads TGTTTCGGAGGAGCACGGGAGCCCGCAGATACGCAGTATTTG. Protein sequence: CFGGAREPADTQYL.

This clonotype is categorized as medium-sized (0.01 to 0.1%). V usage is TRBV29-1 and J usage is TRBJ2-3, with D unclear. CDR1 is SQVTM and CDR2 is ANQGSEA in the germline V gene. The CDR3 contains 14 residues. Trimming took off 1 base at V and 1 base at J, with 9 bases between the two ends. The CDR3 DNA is TGCAGCGTTGAAGCTAATTCCGGCACAGATACGCAGTATTTT. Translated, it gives CSVEANSGTDTQYF.

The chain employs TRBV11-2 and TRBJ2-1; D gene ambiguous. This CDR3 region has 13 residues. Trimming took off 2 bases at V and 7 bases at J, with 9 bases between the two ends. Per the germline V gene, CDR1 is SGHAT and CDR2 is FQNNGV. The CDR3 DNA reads TGTGCCAGCAGCTTACCAGATACGAATGAGCAGTTCTTC. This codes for CASSLPDTNEQFF.

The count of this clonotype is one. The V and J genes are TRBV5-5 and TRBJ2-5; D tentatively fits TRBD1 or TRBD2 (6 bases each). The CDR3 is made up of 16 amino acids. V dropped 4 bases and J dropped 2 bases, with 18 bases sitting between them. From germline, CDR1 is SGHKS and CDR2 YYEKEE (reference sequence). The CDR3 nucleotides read TGTGCCAGCAGCATGCGGTGCCAGGGGAGGCAAGAGACCCAGTACTTC. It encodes CASSMRCQGRQETQYF.

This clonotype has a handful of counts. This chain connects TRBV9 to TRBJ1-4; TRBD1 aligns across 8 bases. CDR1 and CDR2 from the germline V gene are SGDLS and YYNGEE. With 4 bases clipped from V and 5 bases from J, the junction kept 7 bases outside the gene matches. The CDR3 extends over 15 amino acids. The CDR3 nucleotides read TGTGCCAGCAGCCCAACGGGACAGGCAAATGAAAAACTGTTTTTT. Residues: CASSPTGQANEKLFF.

The CDR3 nucleotides are TGTGCCAAGAGCTTAGATGATGCCTATGAGCAGTTCTTC. Translated: CAKSLDDAYEQFF. The J gene is TRBJ2-1, the V gene TRBV11-2; D not certain. The CDR3 sequence is 13 residues long. Trimming shortened V by 10 bases and J by 8 bases, and 18 bases separated the two germline ends. Germline lookup yields CDR1 SGHAT and CDR2 FQNNGV.

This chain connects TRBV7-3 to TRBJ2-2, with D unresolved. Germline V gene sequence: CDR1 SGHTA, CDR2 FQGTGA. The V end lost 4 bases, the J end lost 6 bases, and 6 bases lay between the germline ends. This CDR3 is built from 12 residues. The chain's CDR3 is CASSYGAGELFF. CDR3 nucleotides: TGTGCCAGCAGCTACGGAGCCGGGGAGCTGTTTTTT.

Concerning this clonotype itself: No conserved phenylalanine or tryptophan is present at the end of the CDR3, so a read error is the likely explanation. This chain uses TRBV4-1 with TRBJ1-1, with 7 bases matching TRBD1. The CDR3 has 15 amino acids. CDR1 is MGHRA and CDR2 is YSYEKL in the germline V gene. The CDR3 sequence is CPSSLVLTGEMEAFL. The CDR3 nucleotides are TGCCCCAGCAGCCTAGTGCTAACAGGGGAAATGGAAGCTTTCCTT.

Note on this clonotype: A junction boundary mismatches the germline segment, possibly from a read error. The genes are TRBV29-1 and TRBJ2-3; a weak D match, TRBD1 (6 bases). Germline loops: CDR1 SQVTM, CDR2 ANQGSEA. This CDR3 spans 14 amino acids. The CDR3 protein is CSVRRQGTIDTHYF. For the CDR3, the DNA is TGCAGTGTCCGACGGCAGGGGACGATAGATACGCACTATTTT.

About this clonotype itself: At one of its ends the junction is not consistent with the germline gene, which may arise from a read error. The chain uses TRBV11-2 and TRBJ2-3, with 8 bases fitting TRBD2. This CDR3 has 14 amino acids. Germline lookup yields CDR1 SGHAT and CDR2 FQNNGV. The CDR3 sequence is CPSSPGTRLDMQYF. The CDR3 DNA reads TGTCCCAGTAGCCCCGGGACTAGACTAGATATGCAGTATTTT. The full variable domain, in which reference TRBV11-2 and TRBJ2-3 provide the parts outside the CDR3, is EAGVAQSPRYKIIEKRQSVAFWCNPISGHATLYWYQQILGQGPKLLIQFQNNGVVDDSQLPKDRFSAERLKGVDSTLKIQPAKLEDSAVYLCPSSPGTRLDMQYFGPGTRLTVL.

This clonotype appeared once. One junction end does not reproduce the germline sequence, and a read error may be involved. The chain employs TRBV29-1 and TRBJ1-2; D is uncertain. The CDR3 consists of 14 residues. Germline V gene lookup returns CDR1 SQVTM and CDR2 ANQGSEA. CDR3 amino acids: CSVGDVGSDYGYIF. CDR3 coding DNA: TGCAGCGTTGGAGACGTGGGGAGCGACTATGGCTACATCTTC.